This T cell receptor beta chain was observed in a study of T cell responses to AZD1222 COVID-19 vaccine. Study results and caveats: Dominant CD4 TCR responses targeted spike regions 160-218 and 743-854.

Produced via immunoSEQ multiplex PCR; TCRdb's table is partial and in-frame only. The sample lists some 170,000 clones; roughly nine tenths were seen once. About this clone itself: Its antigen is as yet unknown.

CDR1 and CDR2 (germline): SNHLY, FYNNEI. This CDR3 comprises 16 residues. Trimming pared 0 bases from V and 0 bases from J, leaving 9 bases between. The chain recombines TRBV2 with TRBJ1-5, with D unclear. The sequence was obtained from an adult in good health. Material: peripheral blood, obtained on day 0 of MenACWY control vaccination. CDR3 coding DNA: TGTGCCAGCAGTGAAGCGCTTTCAGCTAGCAATCAGCCCCAGCATTTT. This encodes CASSEALSASNQPQHF.